This T cell receptor beta chain was observed in a study of cytomegalovirus exposure and HLA in healthy donors. Method: immunoSEQ multiplex PCR; TCRdb's copy keeps in-frame clones and lacks some. The data contain roughly 100,000 clones, 86% of them singletons. Trimming left V 3 bases short and J 1 base short, with 9 bases between. CDR3 size: 14 residues. Germline V CDR1 and CDR2: LNHDA, SQIVND (reference sequence). This receptor was identified in a woman in her late teens or twenties in good health and CMV-seropositive. The sequenced material came from PBMCs. The rearrangement links TRBV19 to TRBJ1-1; tentative D call: TRBD1 (5 bases). This CDR3 reads CASSIFGGNTEAFF. DNA of the CDR3: TGTGCCAGTAGTATTTTCGGGGGGAACACTGAAGCTTTCTTT.